This T cell receptor (beta chain) was identified during a study of T cells in Graves' hyperthyroidism and ophthalmopathy. Regions amplified from RNA transcripts were the TCR beta CDR3 regions. TCR CDR3 underwent first-round RT-PCR with the HTBI primer set. One entry per CDR3 protein results from TCRdb running MiXCR on the multiplex PCR reads. The sample holds about 640,000 distinct CDR3 sequences, around 21% seen once. Points on this clonotype: Its antigen is not known.

Germline CDR1 reads DFQATT; CDR2 reads SNEGSKA (reference sequence). The CDR3 consists of 12 residues. Study conclusions and caveats: The model's output predicted ophthalmopathy at a median of 6.5 months prior to onset.

Sequencing was carried out using blood. The genes are TRBV20-1 and TRBJ2-1; possible D gene TRBD1, 6 bases. The last part of the DNA fits TRBJ2-7 better; the J call may be wrong. The TCR originated in a man younger than 40 with Graves' ophthalmopathy. The CDR3 here is CSGGQSYNEQYF. The CDR3 nucleotides read TGCAGTGGGGGACAATCCTACAATGAGCAGTACTTC.